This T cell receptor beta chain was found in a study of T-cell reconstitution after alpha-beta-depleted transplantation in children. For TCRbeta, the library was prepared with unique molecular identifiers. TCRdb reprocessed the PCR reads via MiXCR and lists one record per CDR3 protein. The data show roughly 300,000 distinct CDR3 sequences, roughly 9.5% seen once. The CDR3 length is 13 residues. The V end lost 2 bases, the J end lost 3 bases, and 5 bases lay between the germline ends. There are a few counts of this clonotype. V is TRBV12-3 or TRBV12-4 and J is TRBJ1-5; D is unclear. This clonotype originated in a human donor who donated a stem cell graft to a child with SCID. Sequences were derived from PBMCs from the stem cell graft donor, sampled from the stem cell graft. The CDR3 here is CASSLQTNQPQHF. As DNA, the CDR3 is TGTGCCAGCAGTTTACAAACCAATCAGCCCCAGCATTTT.